This T cell receptor beta chain was retrieved from a study of CD8 T cells in Susac syndrome. Between the trimmed V and J ends, which lost 7 bases and 4 bases, there was a span of 11 bases. This CDR3 region has 12 residues. Germline V gene data show CDR1 as DFQATT and CDR2 as SNEGSKA (reference sequence). After extraction with the RNeasy kit, 0.5 to 1 ug of the RNA was reverse transcribed using random hexamers. Amplification of TCR beta CDR3 across 54 Vbeta and 13 Jbeta was performed with immunoSEQ multiplex PCR. TCRdb re-called the immunoSEQ multiplex PCR reads through MiXCR, storing one row per CDR3 protein. Here the sample spans roughly 180,000 distinct CDR3 sequences, roughly 94% being singletons. CD8+ and CD4+ T cells from blood underwent TCR beta sequencing. Recently defined diagnostic criteria classed the Susac syndrome patients as definite or probable. The CD8+ and CD4+ T cells were negatively isolated, with the TEMRA cells enriched by FACS.

This rearrangement joins TRBV20-1 to TRBJ1-5; D is uncertain. What was sequenced was CD4+ T cells from PBMCs. This clonotype was sampled from a human donor with Susac syndrome. The DNA of the CDR3 is TGCAGTGGTAGGGAAGGGAATCAGCCCCAGCATTTT. Amino acids: CSGREGNQPQHF.